This TCR beta chain was identified during a study of tumor-infiltrating lymphocytes in oesophageal squamous cell carcinoma (dated by TCRdb to about 2016). CDR1 SGHRS and CDR2 YFSETQ are derived from the germline V gene. From the cysteine up to the phenylalanine, the CDR3 has a length of 14 residues. Only the CDR3 part of the read is kept: 42 bases, read in frame from the first base. Library preparation employed PCR. The run used an Illumina HiSeq 2000. TCRdb cleaned the public reads at Q25 with fastp, built clones with MiXCR and kept in-frame beta chains. Here each entry gathers all rows of one CDR3 protein and keeps the most common genes and DNA. The sample contains 15,000 to 25,000 distinct CDR3 sequences, 40% to 50% of them found a single time. The leading ten clones occupy roughly 13% of the sample. This clonotype was detected only once. It lacks a known antigen. Base qualities are not recorded, but no much larger clone differs from it by a single base. One read alone is weak evidence.

Sequenced material: normal esophageal tissue next to the tumor. This clonotype was obtained from a male donor with esophageal squamous cell carcinoma. The sequence links TRBV5-1 to TRBJ2-5; the D gene is perhaps TRBD1, from 5 matching bases. The J call may be wrong; the DNA end is better matched by TRBJ2-6. At the DNA level, the sequence is TGCGCCAGCAGCTTGGAACAGGTGGCCAACGTCCTGACTTTC. Translated, it gives CASSLEQVANVLTF.